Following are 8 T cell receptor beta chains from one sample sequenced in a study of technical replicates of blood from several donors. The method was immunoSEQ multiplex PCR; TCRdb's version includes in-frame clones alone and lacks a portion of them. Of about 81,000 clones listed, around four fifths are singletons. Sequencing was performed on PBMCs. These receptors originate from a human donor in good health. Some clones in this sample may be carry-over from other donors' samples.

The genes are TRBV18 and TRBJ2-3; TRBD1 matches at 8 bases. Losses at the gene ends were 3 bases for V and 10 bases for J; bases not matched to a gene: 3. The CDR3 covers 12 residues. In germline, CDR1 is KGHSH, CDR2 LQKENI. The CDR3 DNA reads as TGTGCCAGCTCACCGGGACAGGAGGCGCAGTATTTT. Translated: CASSPGQEAQYF.

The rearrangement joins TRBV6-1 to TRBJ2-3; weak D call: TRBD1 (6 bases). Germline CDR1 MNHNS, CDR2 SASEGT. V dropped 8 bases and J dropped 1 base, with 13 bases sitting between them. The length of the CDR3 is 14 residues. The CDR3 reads CASRLQGGTDTQYF. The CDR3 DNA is TGTGCCAGCCGATTACAGGGAGGCACAGATACGCAGTATTTT.

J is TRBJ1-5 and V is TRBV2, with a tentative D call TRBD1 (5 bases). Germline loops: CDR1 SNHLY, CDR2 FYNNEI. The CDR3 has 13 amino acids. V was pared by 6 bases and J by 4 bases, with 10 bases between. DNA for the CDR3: TGTGCCAGCAGCAGGGAGGCAAATCAGCCCCAGCATTTT. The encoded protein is CASSREANQPQHF.

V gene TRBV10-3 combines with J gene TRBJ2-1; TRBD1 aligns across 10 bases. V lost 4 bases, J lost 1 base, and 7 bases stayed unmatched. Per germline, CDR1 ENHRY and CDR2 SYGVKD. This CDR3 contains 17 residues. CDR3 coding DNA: TGTGCCATCAGTGCGGGACAGGGGATAGGTTCCTACAATGAGCAGTTCTTC. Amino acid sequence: CAISAGQGIGSYNEQFF.

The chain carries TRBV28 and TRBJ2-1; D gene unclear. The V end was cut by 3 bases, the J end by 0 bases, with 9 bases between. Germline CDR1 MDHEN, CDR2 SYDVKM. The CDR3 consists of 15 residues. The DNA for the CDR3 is TGTGCCAGCAGTTTTACGAGGAGCTCCTACAATGAGCAGTTCTTC. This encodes CASSFTRSSYNEQFF.

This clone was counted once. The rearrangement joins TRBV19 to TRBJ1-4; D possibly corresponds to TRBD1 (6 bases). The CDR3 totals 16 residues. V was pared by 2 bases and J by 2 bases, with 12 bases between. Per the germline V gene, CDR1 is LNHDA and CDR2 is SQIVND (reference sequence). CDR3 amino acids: CASSIKAGATNEKLFF. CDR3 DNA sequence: TGTGCCAGTAGTATAAAGGCAGGGGCTACTAATGAAAAACTGTTTTTT.

This chain's CDR3 is CASSEALVTAGTQYF. The CDR3 bases are TGTGCCAGCAGTGAAGCGCTTGTGACAGCTGGGACCCAGTACTTC. The gene calls are TRBV2 and TRBJ2-5; D perhaps matches TRBD1 (5 bases). V lost 0 bases, J lost 7 bases, and 15 bases lay in between. This CDR3 is 15 amino acids long. CDR1 is SNHLY and CDR2 is FYNNEI in the germline V gene.

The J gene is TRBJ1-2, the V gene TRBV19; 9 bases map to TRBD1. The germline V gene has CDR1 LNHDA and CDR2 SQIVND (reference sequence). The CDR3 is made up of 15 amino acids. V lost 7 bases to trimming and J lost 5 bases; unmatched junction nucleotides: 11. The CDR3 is CASTLGGQGIYGYTF. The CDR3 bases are TGTGCCAGTACTCTCGGTGGACAGGGGATATATGGCTACACCTTC.